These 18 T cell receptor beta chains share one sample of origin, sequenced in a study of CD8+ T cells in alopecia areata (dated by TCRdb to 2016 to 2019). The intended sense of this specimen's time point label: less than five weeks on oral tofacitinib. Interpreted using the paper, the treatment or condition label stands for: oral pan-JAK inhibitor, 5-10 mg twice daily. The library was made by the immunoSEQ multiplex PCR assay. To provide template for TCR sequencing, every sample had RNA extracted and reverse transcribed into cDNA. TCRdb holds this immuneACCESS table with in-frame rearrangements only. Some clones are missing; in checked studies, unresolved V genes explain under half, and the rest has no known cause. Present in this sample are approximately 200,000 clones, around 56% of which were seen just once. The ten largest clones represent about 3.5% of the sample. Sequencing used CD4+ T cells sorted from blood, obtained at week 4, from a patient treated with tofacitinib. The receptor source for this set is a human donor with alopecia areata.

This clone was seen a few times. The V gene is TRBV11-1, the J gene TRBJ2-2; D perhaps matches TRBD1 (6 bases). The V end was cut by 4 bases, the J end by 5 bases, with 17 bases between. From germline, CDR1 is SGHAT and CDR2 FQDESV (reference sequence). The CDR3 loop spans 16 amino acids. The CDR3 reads CASSWGRGTETGELFF. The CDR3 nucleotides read TGTGCCAGCAGCTGGGGGCGAGGGACCGAAACCGGGGAGCTGTTTTTT.

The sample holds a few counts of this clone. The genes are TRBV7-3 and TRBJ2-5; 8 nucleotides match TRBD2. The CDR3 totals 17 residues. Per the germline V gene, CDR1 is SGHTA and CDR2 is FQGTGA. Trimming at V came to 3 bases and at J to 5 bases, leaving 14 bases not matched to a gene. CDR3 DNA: TGTGCCAGCAGCTTCGGAGATAGCGGGGCCTCAAGGGAGACCCAGTACTTC. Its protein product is CASSFGDSGASRETQYF.

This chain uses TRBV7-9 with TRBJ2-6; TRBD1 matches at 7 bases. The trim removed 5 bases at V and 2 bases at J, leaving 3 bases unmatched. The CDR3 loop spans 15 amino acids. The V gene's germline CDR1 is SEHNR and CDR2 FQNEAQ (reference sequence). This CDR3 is CASSHTGAGANVLTF. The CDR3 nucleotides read TGTGCCAGCAGCCACACAGGGGCTGGGGCCAACGTCCTGACTTTC.

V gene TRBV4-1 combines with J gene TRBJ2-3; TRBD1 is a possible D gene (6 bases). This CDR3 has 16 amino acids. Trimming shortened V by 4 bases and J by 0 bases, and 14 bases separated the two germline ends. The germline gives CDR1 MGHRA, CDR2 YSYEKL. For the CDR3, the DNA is TGCGCCAGCAGCCCATCCGGGACACCTAGCACAGATACGCAGTATTTT. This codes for CASSPSGTPSTDTQYF.

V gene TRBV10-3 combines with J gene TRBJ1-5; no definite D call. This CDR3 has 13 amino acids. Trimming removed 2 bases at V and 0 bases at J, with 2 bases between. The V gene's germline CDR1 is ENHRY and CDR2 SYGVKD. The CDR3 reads CAISESSNQPQHF. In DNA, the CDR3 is TGTGCCATCAGTGAGAGTAGCAATCAGCCCCAGCATTTT.

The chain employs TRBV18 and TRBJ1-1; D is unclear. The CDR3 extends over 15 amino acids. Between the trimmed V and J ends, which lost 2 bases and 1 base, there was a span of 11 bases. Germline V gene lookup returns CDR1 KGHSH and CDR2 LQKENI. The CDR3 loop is CASSPRERTNTEAFF. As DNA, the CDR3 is TGTGCCAGCTCACCAAGGGAGAGGACGAACACTGAAGCTTTCTTT.

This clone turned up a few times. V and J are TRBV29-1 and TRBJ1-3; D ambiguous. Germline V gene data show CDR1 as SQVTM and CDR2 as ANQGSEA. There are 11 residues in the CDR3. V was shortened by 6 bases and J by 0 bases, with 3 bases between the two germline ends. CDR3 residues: CSVSSGNTIYF. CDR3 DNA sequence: TGCAGCGTATCCTCTGGAAACACCATATATTTT.

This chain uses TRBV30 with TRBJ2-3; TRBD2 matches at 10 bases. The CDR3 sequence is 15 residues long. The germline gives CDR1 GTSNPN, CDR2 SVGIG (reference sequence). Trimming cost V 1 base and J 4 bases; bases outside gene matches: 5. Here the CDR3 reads CAWSAGTSAADTQYF. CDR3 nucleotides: TGTGCCTGGAGTGCGGGGACTAGCGCTGCAGATACGCAGTATTTT. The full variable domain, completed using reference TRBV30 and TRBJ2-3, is SQTIHQWPATLVQPVGSPLSLECTVEGTSNPNLYWYRQAAGRGLQLLFYSVGIGQISSEVPQNLSASRPQDRQFILSSKKLLLSDSGFYLCAWSAGTSAADTQYFGPGTRLTVL.

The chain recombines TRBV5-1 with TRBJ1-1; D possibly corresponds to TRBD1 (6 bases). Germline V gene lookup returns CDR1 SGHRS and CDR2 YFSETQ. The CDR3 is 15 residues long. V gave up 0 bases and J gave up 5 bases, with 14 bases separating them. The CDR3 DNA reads TGCGCCAGCAGCTTGGTTCAGGGGCGAGGGACTGAAGCTTTCTTT. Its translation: CASSLVQGRGTEAFF.

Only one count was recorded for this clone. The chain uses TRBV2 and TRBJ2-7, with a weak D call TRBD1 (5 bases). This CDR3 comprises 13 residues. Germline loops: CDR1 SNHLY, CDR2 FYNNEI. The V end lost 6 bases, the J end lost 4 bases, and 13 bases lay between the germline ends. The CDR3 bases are TGTGCCAGCAGGGGTAGGGGATCGTACGAGCAGTACTTC. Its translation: CASRGRGSYEQYF. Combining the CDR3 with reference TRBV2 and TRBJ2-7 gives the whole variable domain EPEVTQTPSHQVTQMGQEVILRCVPISNHLYFYWYRQILGQKVEFLVSFYNNEISEKSEIFDDQFSVERPDGSNFTLKIRSTKLEDSAMYFCASRGRGSYEQYFGPGTRLTVT.

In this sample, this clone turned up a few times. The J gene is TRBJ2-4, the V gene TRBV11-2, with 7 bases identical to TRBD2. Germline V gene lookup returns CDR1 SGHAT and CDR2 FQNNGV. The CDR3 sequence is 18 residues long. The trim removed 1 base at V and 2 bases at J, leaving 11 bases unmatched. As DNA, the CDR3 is TGTGCCAGCAGCTTAGGTCCGGTTGCCGGGAGGACCAAAAACATTCAGTACTTC. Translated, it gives CASSLGPVAGRTKNIQYF.

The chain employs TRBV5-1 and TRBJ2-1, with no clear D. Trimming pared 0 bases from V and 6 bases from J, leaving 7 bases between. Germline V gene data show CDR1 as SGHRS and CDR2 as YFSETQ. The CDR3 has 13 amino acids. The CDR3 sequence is CASSLGDGNEQFF. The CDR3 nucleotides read TGCGCCAGCAGCTTGGGAGATGGCAATGAGCAGTTCTTC.

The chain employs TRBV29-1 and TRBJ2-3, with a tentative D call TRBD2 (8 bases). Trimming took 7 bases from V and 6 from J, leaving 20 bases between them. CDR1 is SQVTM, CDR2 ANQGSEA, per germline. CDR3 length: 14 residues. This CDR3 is CSAPGGGMRDTQYF. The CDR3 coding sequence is TGCAGCGCCCCGGGAGGGGGCATGAGGGATACGCAGTATTTT.

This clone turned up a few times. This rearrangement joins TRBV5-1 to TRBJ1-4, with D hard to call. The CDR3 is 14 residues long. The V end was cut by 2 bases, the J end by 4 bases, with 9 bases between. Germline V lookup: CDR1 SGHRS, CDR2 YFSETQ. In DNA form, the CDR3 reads TGCGCCAGCAGCTTCGGCAGACATAATGAAAAACTGTTTTTT. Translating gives CASSFGRHNEKLFF. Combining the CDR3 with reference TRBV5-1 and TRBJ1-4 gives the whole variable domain KAGVTQTPRYLIKTRGQQVTLSCSPISGHRSVSWYQQTPGQGLQFLFEYFSETQRNKGNFPGRFSGRQFSNSRSEMNVSTLELGDSALYLCASSFGRHNEKLFFGSGTQLSVL.

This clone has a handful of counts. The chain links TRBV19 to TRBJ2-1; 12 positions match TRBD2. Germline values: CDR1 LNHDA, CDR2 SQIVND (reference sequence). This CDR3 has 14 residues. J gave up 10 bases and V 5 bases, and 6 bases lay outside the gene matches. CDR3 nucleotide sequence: TGTGCCAGTAGTCCCCGACTAGCGGGGGTCGAGCAGTTCTTC. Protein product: CASSPRLAGVEQFF.

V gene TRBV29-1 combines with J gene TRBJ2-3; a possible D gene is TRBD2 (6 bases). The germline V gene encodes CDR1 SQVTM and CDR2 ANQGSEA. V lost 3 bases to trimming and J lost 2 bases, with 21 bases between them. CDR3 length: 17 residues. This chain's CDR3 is CSVEGALWGVTTDTQYF. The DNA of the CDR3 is TGCAGCGTTGAGGGTGCACTGTGGGGGGTGACCACAGATACGCAGTATTTT.

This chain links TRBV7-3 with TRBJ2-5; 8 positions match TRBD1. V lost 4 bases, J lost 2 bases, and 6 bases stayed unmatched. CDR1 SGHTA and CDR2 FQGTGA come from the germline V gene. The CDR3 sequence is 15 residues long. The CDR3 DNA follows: TGTGCCAGCAGCTCCCTTGGACAGGGACAAGAGACCCAGTACTTC. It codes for CASSSLGQGQETQYF.

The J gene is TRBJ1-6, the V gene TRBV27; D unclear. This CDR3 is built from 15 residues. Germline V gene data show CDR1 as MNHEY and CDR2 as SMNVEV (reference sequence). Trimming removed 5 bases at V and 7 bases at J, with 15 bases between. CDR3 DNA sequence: TGTGCCAGCAGTATGTCCCGTGGGCCGAATTCACCCCTCCACTTT. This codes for CASSMSRGPNSPLHF.